The 2 T cell receptor beta chains presented below share a single source sample, sequenced in a study of blood T cells in healthy people across ages. Next came a second PCR, run for about 6 to 12 cycles, which used a sample-barcoded 5' primer along with a J-beta primer mix. TCRdb reprocessed the 5' RACE reads with MiXCR, giving one entry per CDR3 protein. The repertoire holds 1,800,000 or so distinct CDR3 sequences, with about two fifths as singletons. Material for sequencing was blood. These TCRs come from a human donor in good health.

V usage is TRBV13 and J usage is TRBJ2-1, with 7 bases that match TRBD2. The J segment lost 7 bases and the V segment lost 4 bases, leaving 13 bases of the junction unmatched. Germline V gene sequence: CDR1 PRHDT, CDR2 FYEKMQ (reference sequence). The CDR3 length is 16 residues. CDR3 residues: CASSSPRGGVWNEQFF. The CDR3 nucleotides are TGTGCCAGCAGCTCCCCCCGCGGGGGAGTCTGGAATGAGCAGTTCTTC.

J is TRBJ2-1 and V is TRBV29-1; possible D gene TRBD1, 7 bases. Germline V gene sequence: CDR1 SQVTM, CDR2 ANQGSEA. The CDR3 has 16 amino acids. Trimming cost V 7 bases and J 0 bases, with 19 bases left between them. The CDR3 protein is CSARQGLDSSYNEQFF. The CDR3 nucleotides are TGCAGCGCCCGACAGGGACTTGACAGCTCCTACAATGAGCAGTTCTTC.